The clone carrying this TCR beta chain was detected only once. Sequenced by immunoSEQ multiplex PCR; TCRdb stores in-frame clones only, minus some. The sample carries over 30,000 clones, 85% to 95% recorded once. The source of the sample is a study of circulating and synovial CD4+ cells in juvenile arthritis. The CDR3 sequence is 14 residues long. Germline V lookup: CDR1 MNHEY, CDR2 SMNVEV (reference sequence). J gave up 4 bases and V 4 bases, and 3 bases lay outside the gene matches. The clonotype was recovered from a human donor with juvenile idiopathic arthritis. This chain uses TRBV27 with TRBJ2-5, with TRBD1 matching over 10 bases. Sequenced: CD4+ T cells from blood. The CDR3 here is CASSSTGGPETQYF. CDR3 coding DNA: TGTGCCAGCAGTTCGACAGGGGGCCCAGAGACCCAGTACTTC.